A selection of T cell receptor beta chains follows, all from one sample in a study of blood T cell repertoires in COVID-19. Some clones are missing from TCRdb's copy, which holds only in-frame ones; the method was immunoSEQ multiplex PCR. The data show under 100,000 clones, 87% seen once. Sequences were obtained from peripheral blood. The receptors stem from a human donor in a cohort sampled during active COVID-19. Both conserved end residues are part of each CDR3. The D gene is left open where the match is weak. Clone size is given for some rows only: seen once, a few or many times, or a class if the clone is expanded.

>NA|TRBJ2-6|NA|TRBV2|15
TGTGCCAGCAGTCTACAGGGCTCTGGGGCCAACGTCCTGACTTTC
CASSLQGSGANVLTF
>NA|TRBJ2-7|TRBD2|TRBV7-9|16
TGTGCCAGCAGCGTCGCTCGGGGACTAGACTCCTACGAGCAGTACTTC
CASSVARGLDSYEQYF
>NA|TRBJ2-7|TRBD1|TRBV28|12
TGTGCCAGCCGGACAGGGAGCTACGAGCAGTACTTC
CASRTGSYEQYF
>NA|TRBJ2-5|NA|TRBV11-3|13
TGTGCCAGCAGCCGCGGGGTGAACAGGACCCAGTACTTC
CASSRGVNRTQYF
>NA|TRBJ1-2|NA|TRBV11-2|16
TGTGCCAGCAGCTTTCAAGGCAGGACACCTCTCTATGGCTACACCTTC
CASSFQGRTPLYGYTF
>NA|TRBJ1-2|TRBD1|TRBV9|14
TGTGCCAGCAGCGACCGGGACAGGGAAGTGGGCTACACCTTC
CASSDRDREVGYTF
>NA|TRBJ2-1|TRBD2|TRBV2|17
TGTGCCAGCAGTGAAAGGGCTAGCGGGAGGACCTACAATGAGCAGTTCTTC
CASSERASGRTYNEQFF
>NA|TRBJ2-1|TRBD1|TRBV7-7|15
TGTGCCAGCAGCTTAGGCGGGACAGGGTGGAATGAGCAGTTCTTC
CASSLGGTGWNEQFF
>once|TRBJ1-2|NA|TRBV4-1|16
TGCGCCAGCAGCCAAGATTGGAAATTGAGGGCCCCGGGCTACACCTTC
CASSQDWKLRAPGYTF
>NA|TRBJ1-1|NA|TRBV29-1|14
TGCAGCGTTTCCCCGAGAACAGCGAACACTGAAGCTTTCTTT
CSVSPRTANTEAFF
>NA|TRBJ1-2|TRBD1|TRBV18|16
TGTGCCAGCTCACCAGCGACAGGGGCGGGATTCTATGGCTACACCTTC
CASSPATGAGFYGYTF
>NA|TRBJ1-2|NA|TRBV28|15
TGTGCCAGCAGTTTGACAGTCATAGCTAACTATGGCTACACCTTC
CASSLTVIANYGYTF
>NA|TRBJ2-7|NA|TRBV28|13
TGTGCCAGCAGTATACCTACCCCCTACGAGCAGTACTTC
CASSIPTPYEQYF
>few|TRBJ1-2|NA|TRBV19|12
TGTGCCAGTAGTCCCCTAAATGCTGGCTACACCTTC
CASSPLNAGYTF
>NA|TRBJ1-4|TRBD1|TRBV27|15
TGTGCCAGCAGGGGATACGACAGGGGGGATGAAAAACTGTTTTTT
CASRGYDRGDEKLFF
>NA|TRBJ2-7|TRBD1|TRBV27|13
TGTGCCAGCAGTTTACAGGGGGCGGGCGAGCAGTACTTC
CASSLQGAGEQYF
>once|TRBJ1-6|NA|TRBV11-2|12
TGTGCCAGCGGGCAAGCCATGGCACCCCTCCACTTT
CASGQAMAPLHF
>NA|TRBJ2-1|TRBD2|TRBV28|19
TGTGCCAGCAGTTCCCCCTTGGGACTAGCGGGGCCGTCCTACAATGAGCAGTTCTTC
CASSSPLGLAGPSYNEQFF
>NA|TRBJ2-3|TRBD2|TRBV5-1|19
TGCGCCAGCAGCTTGGCGGGAGGACTAGCCTCAATTGATAGGGATACGCAGTATTTT
CASSLAGGLASIDRDTQYF
>NA|TRBJ1-4|NA|TRBV5-1|14
TGCGCCAGCAGCCCCGACGATCCGACAACGGAACTGTTTTTT
CASSPDDPTTELFF
>NA|TRBJ2-2|NA|TRBV3-1/TRBV3-2|14
TGTGCCAGCAGCCTGAGCGTGAACACCGGGGAGCTGTTTTTT
CASSLSVNTGELFF
>NA|TRBJ2-7|NA|TRBV5-1|15
TGCGCCAGCCAGAGGAGCGCCACACAAGAATACGAGCAGTACTTC
CASQRSATQEYEQYF
>NA|TRBJ1-2|TRBD1|TRBV28|14
TGTGCCAGCAGCTTACAGGGGGTGAATAAGGGCTACACCTTC
CASSLQGVNKGYTF
>once|TRBJ2-1|TRBD2|TRBV9|17
TGTGCCAGCAGCGCGGGACTAGCGGGAGGCGCCGTGGAGGAGCAGTTCTTC
CASSAGLAGGAVEEQFF
>NA|TRBJ1-5|TRBD1|TRBV28|14
TGTGCCAGCAGTCTTCTACAGGGGGGCCAGCCCCAGCATTTT
CASSLLQGGQPQHF
>NA|TRBJ2-7|TRBD1|TRBV19|12
TGTGCCAGTGGGGACAGGGCGGGGGAGCAGTACTTC
CASGDRAGEQYF
>NA|TRBJ2-3|NA|TRBV4-2|16
TGTGCCAGCAGCCCGGCCGGACTGAGCGTTACAGATACGCAGTATTTT
CASSPAGLSVTDTQYF
>NA|TRBJ1-1|TRBD1|TRBV12-3/TRBV12-4|13
TGTGCCAGCAGCCCCGGACAGGGGGGTGAAGCTTTCTTT
CASSPGQGGEAFF
>NA|TRBJ2-7|NA|TRBV10-1|20
TGCGCCAGCAGACAGCTAAGGACACTACCAAGTCAATGGGGGGAGTACGAGCAGTACTTC
CASRQLRTLPSQWGEYEQYF
>NA|TRBJ1-2|TRBD1|TRBV3-1/TRBV3-2|13
TGTGCCAGCGGGGATGGGGACAGCTATGGCTACACCTTC
CASGDGDSYGYTF
>NA|TRBJ2-7|TRBD1|TRBV4-1|15
TGCGCCAGCAGCTCCCGGACAGGGATGGGCTACGAGCAGTACTTC
CASSSRTGMGYEQYF
>NA|TRBJ1-1|NA|TRBV11-2|13
TGTGCCAGCAGCGGCTCAGGGGAGCTTGAAGCTTTCTTT
CASSGSGELEAFF
>NA|TRBJ2-2|NA|TRBV19|12
TGTGCCAGCCAACAGGGAGCCGGGGAGCTGTTTTTT
CASQQGAGELFF
>NA|TRBJ1-1|NA|TRBV11-2|13
TGTGCCAGCAGCACACAGGGAAGGACTGAAGCTTTCTTT
CASSTQGRTEAFF
>few|TRBJ1-2|NA|TRBV5-6|14
TGTGCCAGCAGCTTGGGGAACAGCTTTCATGGCTACACCTTC
CASSLGNSFHGYTF
>few|TRBJ2-3|TRBD2|TRBV9|16
TGTGCCAGCAGCGTAGCTAGCGGGAGTCCCACAGATACGCAGTATTTT
CASSVASGSPTDTQYF
>NA|TRBJ1-2|NA|TRBV18|13
TGTGCCAGCTCACCATGGGGGGAGTATGGCTACACCTTC
CASSPWGEYGYTF
>once|TRBJ2-5|NA|TRBV5-5|14
TGTGCCAGCAGCTTCCAAGGGGAAGGGGAGACCCAGTACTTC
CASSFQGEGETQYF
>NA|TRBJ1-5|TRBD1|TRBV19|13
TGTGCTAGTAGACAGGGGCTCGGTCAGCCCCAGCATTTT
CASRQGLGQPQHF
>NA|TRBJ1-1|NA|TRBV18|13
TGTGCCAGCTCCCGGGGGAAGGAGGCTGAAGCTTTCTTT
CASSRGKEAEAFF
>NA|TRBJ2-1|TRBD2|TRBV5-6|16
TGTGCCAGCAGCCCGGAATCGGGAGGACTAGCGGCCGAGCAGTTCTTC
CASSPESGGLAAEQFF
>NA|TRBJ2-2|NA|TRBV29-1|13
TGCAGCGTTGAAGATCTCAGGGCCGGGGAGCTGTTTTTT
CSVEDLRAGELFF
>NA|TRBJ1-2|NA|TRBV6-2/TRBV6-3|14
TGTGCCAGCAGCCCCCCGGGTGCGAACTATGGCTACACCTTC
CASSPPGANYGYTF
>NA|TRBJ2-1|NA|TRBV28|11
TGTGCCAGCGTTAGCAGTAATGAGCAGTTCTTC
CASVSSNEQFF
>NA|TRBJ2-7|NA|TRBV30|15
TGTGCCTGGAGCCCTTCTAGGAGGGGAATGTACGAGCAGTACTTC
CAWSPSRRGMYEQYF
>NA|TRBJ1-2|TRBD1|TRBV5-8|15
TGTGCCAGCAGCTTGGCTGGACAGGGGGACTATGGCTACACCTTC
CASSLAGQGDYGYTF
>NA|TRBJ1-2|NA|TRBV28|15
TGTGCCAGCAGTTTGCCCAGTGTCAGTTACTATGGCTACACCTTC
CASSLPSVSYYGYTF
>few|TRBJ2-5|TRBD2|TRBV11-2|15
TGTGCCAGCAGCTTAGGGGGTCTAGCGGGAGAGACCCAGTACTTC
CASSLGGLAGETQYF
>once|TRBJ1-1|TRBD1|TRBV5-4|15
TGTGCCAGCAGCTTGGAGAGGGACAGGGGTTTTAATGCTTTCTTT
CASSLERDRGFNAFF
>NA|TRBJ1-1|TRBD1|TRBV28|13
TGTGCCAGCAGTACACCAGGGGGGACTGAAGCTTTCTTT
CASSTPGGTEAFF
>NA|TRBJ1-5|TRBD1|TRBV18|16
TGTGCCAGCTCTCTAGGGGAGACAGGGTCCACTCAGCCCCAGCATTTT
CASSLGETGSTQPQHF
>NA|TRBJ2-7|TRBD1|TRBV14|13
TGTGCCAGCAGGGGAGGACAGGGGTACGAGCAGTACTTC
CASRGGQGYEQYF
>NA|TRBJ1-1|TRBD1|TRBV27|16
TGTGCCAGCAGTTTCGGACAGGGGGCTGGGAACACTGAAGCTTTCTTT
CASSFGQGAGNTEAFF
>NA|TRBJ2-7|NA|TRBV5-1|14
TGCGCCAGCTTAGCCATGCCGGGGGGCCACGAGCAGTACTTC
CASLAMPGGHEQYF
>NA|TRBJ1-1|NA|TRBV6-5|12
TGTGCCAGCAGTACACGAGGAGCTGAAGCTTTCTTT
CASSTRGAEAFF
>NA|TRBJ1-1|NA|TRBV7-9|14
TGTGCCAGCAGCTTAGCGGGGGGAAGGACTGAAGCTTTCTTT
CASSLAGGRTEAFF
>NA|TRBJ2-2|TRBD1|TRBV24-1|16
TGTGCCACCAGTGACTCCCGACAGGGGTGGACCGGGGAGCTGTTTTTT
CATSDSRQGWTGELFF
>NA|TRBJ2-1|NA|TRBV27|13
TGTGCCAGCAGCCGTAGCTCCTACAATGAGCAGTTCTTC
CASSRSSYNEQFF
>once|TRBJ1-1|TRBD1|TRBV5-1|16
TGCGCCAGCAGCTTGGTCTGGAGGGGGCAGGGGGCTGAAGCTTTCTTT
CASSLVWRGQGAEAFF